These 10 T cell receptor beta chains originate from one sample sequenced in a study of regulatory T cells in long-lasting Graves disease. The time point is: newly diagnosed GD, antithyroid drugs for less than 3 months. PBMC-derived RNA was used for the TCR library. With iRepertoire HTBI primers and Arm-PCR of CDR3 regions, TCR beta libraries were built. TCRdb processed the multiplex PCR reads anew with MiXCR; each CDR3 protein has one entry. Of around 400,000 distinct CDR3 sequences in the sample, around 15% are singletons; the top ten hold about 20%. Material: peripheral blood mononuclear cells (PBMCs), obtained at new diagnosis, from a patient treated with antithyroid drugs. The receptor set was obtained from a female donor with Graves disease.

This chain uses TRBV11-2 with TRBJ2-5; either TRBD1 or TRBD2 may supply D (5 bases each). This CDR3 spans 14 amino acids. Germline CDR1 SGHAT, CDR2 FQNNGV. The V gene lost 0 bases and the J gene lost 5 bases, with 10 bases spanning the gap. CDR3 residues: CASSLEGREETQYF. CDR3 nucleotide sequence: TGTGCCAGCAGCTTAGAGGGCAGGGAGGAGACCCAGTACTTC.

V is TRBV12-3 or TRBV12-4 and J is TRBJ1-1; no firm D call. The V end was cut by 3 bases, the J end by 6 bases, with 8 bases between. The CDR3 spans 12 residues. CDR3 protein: CASSFLVAEAFF. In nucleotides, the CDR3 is TGTGCCAGCAGTTTTCTGGTGGCTGAAGCTTTCTTT.

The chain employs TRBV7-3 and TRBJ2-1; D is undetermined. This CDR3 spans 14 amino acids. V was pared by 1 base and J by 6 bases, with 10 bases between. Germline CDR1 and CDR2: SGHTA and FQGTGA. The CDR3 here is CASSLSVLSNEQFF. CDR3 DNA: TGTGCCAGCAGCTTAAGTGTCCTAAGCAATGAGCAGTTCTTC.

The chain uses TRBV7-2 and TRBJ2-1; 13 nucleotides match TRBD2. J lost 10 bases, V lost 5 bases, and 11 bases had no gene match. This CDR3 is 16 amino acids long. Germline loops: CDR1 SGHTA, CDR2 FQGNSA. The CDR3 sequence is CASSPWMPGLAGEQFF. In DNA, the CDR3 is TGTGCCAGCAGCCCCTGGATGCCGGGACTAGCGGGAGAGCAGTTCTTC.

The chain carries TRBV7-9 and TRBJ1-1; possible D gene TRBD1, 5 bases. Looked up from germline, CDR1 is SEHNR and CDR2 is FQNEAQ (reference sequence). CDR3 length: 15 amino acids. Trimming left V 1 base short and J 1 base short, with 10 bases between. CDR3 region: CASSLVGQENTEAFF. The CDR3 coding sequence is TGTGCCAGCAGCTTAGTGGGGCAGGAGAACACTGAAGCTTTCTTT.

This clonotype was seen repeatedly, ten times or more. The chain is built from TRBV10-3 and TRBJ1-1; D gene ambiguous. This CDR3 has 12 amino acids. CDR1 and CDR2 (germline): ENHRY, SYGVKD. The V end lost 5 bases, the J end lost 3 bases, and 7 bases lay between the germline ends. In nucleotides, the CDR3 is TGTGCCATCAGTTCTACGGACACTGAAGCTTTCTTT. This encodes CAISSTDTEAFF.

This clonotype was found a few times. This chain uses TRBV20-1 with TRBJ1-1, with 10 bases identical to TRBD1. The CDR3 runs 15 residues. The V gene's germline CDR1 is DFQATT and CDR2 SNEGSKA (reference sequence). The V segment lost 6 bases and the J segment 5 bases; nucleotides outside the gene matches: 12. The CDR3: CSAWTGGQLGTEAFF. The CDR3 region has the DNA TGCAGTGCGTGGACAGGGGGGCAGTTGGGTACTGAAGCTTTCTTT.

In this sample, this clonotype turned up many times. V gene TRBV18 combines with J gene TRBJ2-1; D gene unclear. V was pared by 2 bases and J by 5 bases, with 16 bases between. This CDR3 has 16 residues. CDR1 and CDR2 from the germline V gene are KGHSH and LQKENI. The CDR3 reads CASSPSESDLNNEQFF. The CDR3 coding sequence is TGTGCCAGCTCACCAAGTGAATCTGACTTGAACAATGAGCAGTTCTTC.

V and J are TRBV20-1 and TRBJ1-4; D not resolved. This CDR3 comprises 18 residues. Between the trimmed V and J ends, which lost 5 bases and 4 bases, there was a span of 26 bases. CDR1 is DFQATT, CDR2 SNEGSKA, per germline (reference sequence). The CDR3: CSAPIADLIHIVNEKLFF. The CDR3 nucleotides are TGCAGTGCTCCTATCGCGGACCTCATCCACATCGTTAATGAAAAACTGTTTTTT.

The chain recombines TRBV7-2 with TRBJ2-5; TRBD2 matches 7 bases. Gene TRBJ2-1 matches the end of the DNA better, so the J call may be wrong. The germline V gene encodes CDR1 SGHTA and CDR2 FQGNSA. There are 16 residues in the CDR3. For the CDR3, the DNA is TGTGCCAGCAGCTTAGGAAGCGGGGTCAAATACAATGAGCAGTTCTTC. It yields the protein CASSLGSGVKYNEQFF.